The T cell receptor beta chain described here comes from a study of regulatory T cells in long-lasting Graves disease (TCRdb year 2021). About the investigation overall: In the newly diagnosed Graves' disease group, patients had been taking antithyroid drugs for less than 3 months. Peripheral blood TCR sequencing and RNA sequencing compared persistent Graves' disease patients with newly diagnosed Graves' disease patients. The study took place in China and was registered as a clinical trial. A total of around 35 samples underwent TCR sequencing: about 13 from persistent and approximately 20 from newly diagnosed Graves' disease patients. On the study overall, not on this receptor specifically: As a limitation, the authors acknowledged that the small sample size may reduce accuracy. Sequencing and analysis were limited to the TCR beta chain. Persistent disease showed preferential use of TRBV28, TRBJ1-2 and TRBJ2-5, whereas newly diagnosed disease favored TRBV20-1 and TRBJ2-1. The study examined only peripheral blood because the primary lesion, thyroid tissue, could not be accessed. Lower TCR Shannon entropy and fewer highly expanded clones were observed in persistent Graves' disease patients than in newly diagnosed patients, which suggested clonal expansion. More public clonotypes were shared among persistent patients (about 2,800) than among newly diagnosed patients (more than 900).

The sample's time point label, in plain terms: newly diagnosed GD, antithyroid drugs for less than 3 months. For both TCR sequencing and RNA sequencing, RNA was extracted from PBMCs using TRIzol. Graves' disease was diagnosed according to American Thyroid Association guidelines. Recruitment of patients was carried out at an endocrinology department in Xi'an, China. From each patient, around 8.3 milliliters of peripheral blood was collected into an EDTA anticoagulant tube. Ficoll Paque Plus density gradient separation was used to isolate PBMCs, and no additional T cell sorting was done. An Agilent 2100 Bioanalyzer and agarose gel were used to check RNA quality, and a NanoDrop 2000 was used to measure RNA concentration. From a lookup of the germline V gene, CDR1 and CDR2 are SGHRS and YFSETQ. V loses 4 bases, J loses 3 bases, and the germline ends lie 14 bases apart. From its cysteine to its phenylalanine, the CDR3 spans 14 amino acids. The retained sequence is limited to the CDR3, 42 bases, with the frame set at the first base.

This clonotype was detected many times. Its antigen is not yet known. The sample holds no much larger clone one base away, and base qualities are not on file. The library was generated by multiplex PCR. The sequencer was an Illumina HiSeq 4000. CDR3 regions were amplified by Arm-PCR with iRepertoire HTBI primers to construct TCR beta libraries. Gel purification was performed on PCR products prior to sequencing. In the original analysis: A total of fewer than 70 TRBV and some 15 TRBJ segments were identified across samples and were used for gene usage analysis of CDR3 amino acid clonotypes. COPE and FqMerger were used to merge the filtered high-quality paired reads into contigs. BLAST was used to align contigs to the IMGT TRBV, TRBD and TRBJ reference genes, and CDR3 was defined following IMGT. Any clonotype with a frequency above 0.1% was counted as a highly expanded clone. Shannon entropy served as the measure of repertoire diversity, while the Gini coefficient captured V-J evenness. A clonotype found in more than one individual was treated as public. TCRdb reran the public reads through fastp at Q25 and MiXCR, keeping productive beta chains. Duplicate CDR3 protein sequences are folded into a single record with the most common DNA and genes. What appears here as the V and J calls and clone size reflects TCRdb's work, not the paper's. This sample gives around 450,000 distinct CDR3 sequences in total; 16% of them show up just once. Of the sample, 12% falls within the top ten clones.

This sample was shared with a second study, whose subject was T cells in Graves' hyperthyroidism and ophthalmopathy. As the second study states: Stable Graves' hyperthyroidism was defined as no progression to ophthalmopathy during 18 months of follow-up. Hyperthyroidism patients were aged 18 to 65 years and newly diagnosed, with disease duration of less than 2 months. The study excluded patients with uncontrolled infections, other autoimmune diseases, pregnancy or lactation. Diagnoses were based on clinical symptoms, serum thyroxine and TRAb, thyroid ultrasound and orbital computed tomography. The TCR CDR3 was subjected to a first round of RT-PCR using the HTBI primer set and the Qiagen OneStep RT-PCR kit. Most expanded thyroid clonotypes (frequency above 0.001) were also found in blood, which suggests that blood repertoires may mirror thyroid immune responses. Ophthalmopathy was separated from stable hyperthyroidism by a 13 V-J signature model, with just over 85% sensitivity and 81% to 83% specificity obtained in cross-validation and 80%/75% obtained in testing. During validation, the model predicted progression to ophthalmopathy a median of around 6 months ahead of onset, with around 65% sensitivity and 72% to 80% specificity. To identify TCR V-J signatures that set the groups apart, the researchers used a discovery cohort of more than 95 patients, made up of approximately 43 with Graves' ophthalmopathy and about 55 with stable Graves' hyperthyroidism. Prospective prediction of ophthalmopathy was tested in an independent validation cohort consisting of 18 to 20 hyperthyroidism patients and 15 or so patients who later progressed to ophthalmopathy. The 85 to 100 discovery patients were divided at random into training and test sets in a 7:3 ratio. In more than 5 Graves' hyperthyroidism patients, the study also compared T-cell repertoires from thyroid tissue with T-cell repertoires from blood. Following sampling, methimazole starting at 30 mg daily was given to hyperthyroidism patients, and high-dose intravenous methylprednisolone was given to ophthalmopathy patients. Libraries were constructed in a second round of multiplex PCR, after which size selection and purification were performed. The libraries were sequenced on an Illumina HiSeq2000 using paired-end 100 bp reads. SOAPnuke was used to process the raw data, removing reads that contained adapters or uncalled bases, had a mean Phred below 15, or lacked an exact match to the constant primer or identifier. COPE v1.2.5 was used to merge the high-quality paired reads, and each unique nucleotide sequence was defined as a clonotype. MiTCR v1.1 was used to align the clonotypes against IMGT TRBV, TRBD and TRBJ reference segments. The analysis was restricted to V-J combinations with a frequency above 0.0001, which together covered around 99% of the repertoires. A TCS score was defined as the ratio of F50 (clonal expansion) to E x V (chaos), with BLOSUM62-based TCRdist applied between CDR3 peptides within each V-J. Welch's t-statistics and random forest reduced 450 to 600 V-J features to 10 to 15, which were used in a naive Bayes classifier (R e1071). No statistical method was used to fix the sample size in advance, and group allocation was not hidden from the investigators. The paper describes TCR Vbeta CDR3 sequencing of 140 or so peripheral blood samples, made up of roughly 40 ophthalmopathy patients, 70 to 75 hyperthyroidism patients and roughly 17 progressor patients.

The receptor was derived from a man aged 35-49 years with Graves disease. Donor details come from another sample of the same person, matched by shared clones. The sample was peripheral blood mononuclear cells (PBMCs), taken at new diagnosis, from a patient treated with antithyroid drugs. The chain couples TRBV5-1 to TRBJ2-7; D gene: possibly TRBD1, on 6 matching bases. The DNA sequence is as follows: TGCGCCAGCAGCCGTGGACAGCCGAACTACGAGCAGTACTTC. This translates into CASSRGQPNYEQYF.